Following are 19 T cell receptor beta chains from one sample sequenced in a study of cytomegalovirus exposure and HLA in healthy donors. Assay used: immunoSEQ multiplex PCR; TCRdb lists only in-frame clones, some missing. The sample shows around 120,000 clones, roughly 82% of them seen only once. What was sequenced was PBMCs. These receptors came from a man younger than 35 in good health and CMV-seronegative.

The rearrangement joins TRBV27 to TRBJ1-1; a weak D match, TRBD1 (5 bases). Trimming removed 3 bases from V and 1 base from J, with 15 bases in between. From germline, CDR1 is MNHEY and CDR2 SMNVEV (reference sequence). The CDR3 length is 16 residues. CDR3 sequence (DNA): TGTGCCAGCAGTTTTTTAAGTAACAGGAAGAACACTGAAGCTTTCTTT. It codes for CASSFLSNRKNTEAFF.

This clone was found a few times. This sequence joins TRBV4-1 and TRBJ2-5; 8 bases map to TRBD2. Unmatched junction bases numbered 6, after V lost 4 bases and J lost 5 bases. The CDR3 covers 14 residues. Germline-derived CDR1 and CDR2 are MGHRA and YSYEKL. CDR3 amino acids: CASSLRTSSETQYF. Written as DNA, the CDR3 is TGCGCCAGCAGCCTCAGGACTAGCTCGGAGACCCAGTACTTC.

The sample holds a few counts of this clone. The CDR3 loop is CASSGWRSPLHF. The CDR3 bases are TGTGCCAGCAGCGGATGGAGGTCACCCCTCCACTTT. The genes are TRBV27 and TRBJ1-6; D remains ambiguous. Germline lookup yields CDR1 MNHEY and CDR2 SMNVEV (reference sequence). The V and J ends lost 6 bases and 10 bases respectively, with 10 bases between them. This CDR3 has 12 residues.

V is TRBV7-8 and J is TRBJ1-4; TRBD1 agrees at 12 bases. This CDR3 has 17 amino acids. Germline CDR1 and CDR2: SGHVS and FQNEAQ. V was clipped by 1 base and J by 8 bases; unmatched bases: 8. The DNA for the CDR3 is TGTGCCAGCAGCTTAGGAAGGGACAGGGGGCGGCGGGAAAAACTGTTTTTT. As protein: CASSLGRDRGRREKLFF.

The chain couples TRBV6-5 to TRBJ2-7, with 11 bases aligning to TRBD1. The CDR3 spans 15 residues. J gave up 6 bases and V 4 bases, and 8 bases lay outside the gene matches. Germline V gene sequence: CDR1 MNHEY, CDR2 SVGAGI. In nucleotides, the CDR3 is TGTGCCAGCAGTTCCGGCGGACAGGGGGCTCTCGAGCAGTACTTC. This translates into CASSSGGQGALEQYF.

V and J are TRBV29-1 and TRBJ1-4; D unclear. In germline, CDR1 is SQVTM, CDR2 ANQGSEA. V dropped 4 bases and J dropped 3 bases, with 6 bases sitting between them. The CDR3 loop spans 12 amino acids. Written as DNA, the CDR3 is TGCAGCGTTGGCGGCCCTAATGAAAAACTGTTTTTT. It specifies CSVGGPNEKLFF.

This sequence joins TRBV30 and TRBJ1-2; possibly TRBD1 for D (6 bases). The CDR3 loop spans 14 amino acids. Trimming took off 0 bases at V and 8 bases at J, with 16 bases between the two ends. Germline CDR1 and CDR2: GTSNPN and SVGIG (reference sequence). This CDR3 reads CAWSVAGAHRGYTF. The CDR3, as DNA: TGTGCCTGGAGTGTGGCGGGGGCCCACCGGGGCTACACCTTC.

In nucleotides, the CDR3 is TGTGCCAGCAGCGGCAGTACCGGGACAGATGAAAAACTGTTTTTT. It specifies CASSGSTGTDEKLFF. This chain links TRBV7-9 with TRBJ1-4, with 7 bases that match TRBD1. Germline CDR1 SEHNR, CDR2 FQNEAQ (reference sequence). CDR3 size: 15 residues. The V gene end was trimmed by 5 bases and the J gene end by 6 bases; junction bases not matched to a gene: 9.

CDR3 protein: CASSPGGGEQYF. CDR3 nucleotide sequence: TGTGCCAGCAGCCCAGGGGGCGGGGAGCAGTACTTC. The chain has TRBV5-4 and TRBJ2-7; TRBD1 matches 8 bases. Trimming took 4 bases from V and 7 from J; bases not matched to a gene: 4. The germline V gene encodes CDR1 SGHNT and CDR2 YYREEE (reference sequence). This CDR3 region has 12 residues.

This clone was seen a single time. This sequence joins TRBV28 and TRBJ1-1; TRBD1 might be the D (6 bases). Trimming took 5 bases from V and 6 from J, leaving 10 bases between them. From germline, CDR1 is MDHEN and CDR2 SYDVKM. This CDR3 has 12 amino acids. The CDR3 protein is CASSRGQSEAFF. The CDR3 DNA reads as TGTGCCAGCAGTCGCGGACAGTCTGAAGCTTTCTTT.

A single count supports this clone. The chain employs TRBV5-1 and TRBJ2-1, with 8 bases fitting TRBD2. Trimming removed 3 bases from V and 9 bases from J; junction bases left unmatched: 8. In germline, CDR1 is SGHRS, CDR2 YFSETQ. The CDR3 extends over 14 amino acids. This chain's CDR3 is CASSSGLAGGEQFF. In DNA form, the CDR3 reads TGCGCCAGCAGCTCAGGACTAGCTGGGGGTGAGCAGTTCTTC.

DNA for the CDR3: TGTGCCAGCAGCCACGAGACAGGGGGCGAGCAGTACTTC. It translates to CASSHETGGEQYF. The chain combines TRBV14 with TRBJ2-7, with TRBD1 matching over 9 bases. V gave up 3 bases and J gave up 6 bases; unmatched junction bases: 3. This CDR3 is 13 amino acids long. Germline V gives CDR1 SGHDN, CDR2 FVKESK.

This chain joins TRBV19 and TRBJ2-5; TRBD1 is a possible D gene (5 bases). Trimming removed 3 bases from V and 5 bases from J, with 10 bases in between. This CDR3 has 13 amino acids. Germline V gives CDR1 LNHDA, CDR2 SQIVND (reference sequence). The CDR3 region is CASSMTEMETQYF. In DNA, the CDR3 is TGTGCCAGTAGTATGACAGAAATGGAGACCCAGTACTTC.

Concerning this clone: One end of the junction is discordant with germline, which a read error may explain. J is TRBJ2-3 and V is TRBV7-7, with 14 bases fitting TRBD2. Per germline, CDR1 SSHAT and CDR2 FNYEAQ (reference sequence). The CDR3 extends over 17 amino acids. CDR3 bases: TGTGCTAGCAGCCTCGGGACTAGCGGGGGCCCAGAGGATACGCAGTATTTT. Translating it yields CASSLGTSGGPEDTQYF. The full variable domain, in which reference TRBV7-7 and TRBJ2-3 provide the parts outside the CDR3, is GAGVSQSPRYKVTKRGQDVTLRCDPISSHATLYWYQQALGQGPEFLTYFNYEAQPDKSGLPSDRFSAERPEGSISTLTIQRTEQRDSAMYRCASSLGTSGGPEDTQYFGPGTRLTVL.

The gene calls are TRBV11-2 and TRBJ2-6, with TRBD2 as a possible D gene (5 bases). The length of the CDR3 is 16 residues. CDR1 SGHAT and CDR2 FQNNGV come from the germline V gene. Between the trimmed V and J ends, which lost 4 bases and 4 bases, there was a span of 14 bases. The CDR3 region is CASSSILGAGANVLTF. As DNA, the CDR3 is TGTGCCAGCAGCTCGATACTAGGCGCAGGGGCCAACGTCCTGACTTTC.

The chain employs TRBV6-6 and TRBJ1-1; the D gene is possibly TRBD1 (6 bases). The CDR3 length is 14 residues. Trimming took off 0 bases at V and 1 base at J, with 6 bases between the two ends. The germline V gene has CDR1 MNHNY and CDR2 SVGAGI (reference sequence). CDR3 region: CASSYSTGNTEAFF. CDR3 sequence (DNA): TGTGCCAGCAGTTACTCGACAGGGAACACTGAAGCTTTCTTT.

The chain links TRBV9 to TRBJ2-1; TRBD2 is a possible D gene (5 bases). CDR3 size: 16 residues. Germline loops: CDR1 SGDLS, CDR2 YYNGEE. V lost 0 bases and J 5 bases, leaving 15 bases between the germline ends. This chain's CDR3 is CASSVDAGSLDNEQFF. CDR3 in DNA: TGTGCCAGCAGCGTAGACGCGGGCAGCCTAGACAATGAGCAGTTCTTC.

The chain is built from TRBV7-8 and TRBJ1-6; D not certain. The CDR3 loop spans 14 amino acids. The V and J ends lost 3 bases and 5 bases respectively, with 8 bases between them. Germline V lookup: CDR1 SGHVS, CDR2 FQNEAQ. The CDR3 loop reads CASSLRANNSPLHF. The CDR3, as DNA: TGTGCCAGCAGCTTGAGGGCTAATAATTCACCCCTCCACTTT.

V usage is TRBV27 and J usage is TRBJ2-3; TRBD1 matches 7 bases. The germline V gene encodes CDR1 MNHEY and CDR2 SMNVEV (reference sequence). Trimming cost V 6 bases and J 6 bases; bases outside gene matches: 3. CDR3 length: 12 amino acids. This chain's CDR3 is CASRHRGDTQYF. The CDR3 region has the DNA TGTGCCAGCAGACACAGGGGCGATACGCAGTATTTT.